The T cell receptor (beta chain) described here comes from a study of blood T cell repertoires in COVID-19. Overall study context: The study drew acute and convalescent COVID-19 samples from the United States, Italy and Spain. T cells, B-cell-depleted T cells, or PBMCs supplied cDNA or gDNA.

The germline V gene encodes CDR1 MGHDK and CDR2 SYGVNS. The CDR3 has 12 amino acids. V dropped 3 bases and J dropped 8 bases, with 7 bases sitting between them. Under the authors' procedure: The authors estimated nucleated cell counts from reference gene primer amplification. The table came from immunoSEQ multiplex PCR; TCRdb's copy has only in-frame clones and leaves some out. The V and J calls and clone size come from that table; D and trimming were worked out from the DNA. Of about 260,000 clones in the sample, 87% were seen once. The sequencing input was peripheral blood. The sequence derives from a woman aged 45-65 years who had recovered from COVID-19. The gene calls are TRBV25-1 and TRBJ1-4; the D is unclear. The CDR3 here is CASSERTEKLFF. The DNA of the CDR3 is TGTGCCAGCAGTGAGAGAACCGAAAAACTGTTTTTT.